The rows below give T cell receptor beta chains drawn from one sample of a study of spatial heterogeneity in lung cancer. TCRdb fed the 5' RACE reads into MiXCR, producing one record per CDR3 protein. The data hold some 1,000 distinct CDR3 sequences, with 30% to 40% observed a single time. The material was lung tumor tissue, obtained at surgery. Every receptor here comes from a male donor with early-stage non-small cell lung cancer. Both conserved end residues are part of each CDR3. The D gene is left open where the match is weak. Some rows mark clone size as missing; the rest say once, few, many or name a class of expanded clone.

>medium-sized|TRBV9|.|TRBJ2-7
CASSVAGGSLEQYF
TGTGCCAGCAGCGTAGCTGGGGGCAGCCTCGAGCAGTACTTC
>large|TRBV5-1|.|TRBJ2-7
CASSFGPRYEQYF
TGCGCCAGCAGCTTCGGACCCCGCTACGAGCAGTACTTC
>medium-sized|TRBV20-1|.|TRBJ2-1
CSARGLGVGEQFF
TGCAGTGCTAGAGGACTGGGGGTGGGTGAGCAGTTCTTC
>large|TRBV7-3|TRBD2|TRBJ2-5
CASSRSGSRETQYF
TGTGCCAGCAGTCGTAGCGGGAGTCGGGAGACCCAGTACTTC
>.|TRBV27|.|TRBJ1-1
CANHIEAFF
TGTGCCAATCACATTGAAGCTTTCTTT
>.|TRBV30|TRBD1|TRBJ2-7
CASKGTGASEQYF
TGTGCCTCCAAGGGGACAGGGGCTTCCGAGCAGTACTTC
>large|TRBV29-1|.|TRBJ2-2
CSARGLTGELFF
TGCAGCGCCCGAGGGTTAACCGGGGAGCTGTTTTTT
>large|TRBV5-5|.|TRBJ2-2
CASEGGSGELFF
TGTGCCAGCGAGGGGGGATCCGGGGAGCTGTTTTTT
>.|TRBV3-1|TRBD2|TRBJ2-3
CASSQVGGRKDTQYF
TGTGCCAGCAGCCAAGTTGGCGGGAGGAAAGATACGCAGTATTTT
>.|TRBV27|.|TRBJ1-2
CASSLGWRDTYGYTF
TGTGCCAGCAGTTTGGGGTGGAGGGACACCTATGGCTACACCTTC
>large|TRBV19|.|TRBJ1-2
CASSTGTAIYGYTF
TGTGCCAGTAGCACCGGGACGGCCATCTATGGCTACACCTTC
>.|TRBV15|TRBD2|TRBJ2-1
CATSKAGGNEQFF
TGTGCCACCAGCAAAGCGGGGGGCAATGAGCAGTTCTTC
>.|TRBV19|.|TRBJ2-3
CASSFLADTQYF
TGTGCCAGTAGTTTCCTAGCAGATACGCAGTATTTT
>hyperexpanded|TRBV24-1|.|TRBJ2-2
CATSAAGYTGELFF
TGTGCCACCAGTGCGGCGGGCTACACCGGGGAGCTGTTTTTT
>.|TRBV6-1|.|TRBJ1-2
CASSERAAVYGYTF
TGTGCCAGCAGTGAAAGGGCCGCCGTTTATGGCTACACCTTC
>.|TRBV13|TRBD2|TRBJ2-3
CASSLVARERLDTQYF
TGTGCCAGCAGCTTAGTCGCGCGGGAGCGATTAGATACGCAGTATTTT
>.|TRBV6-6|TRBD1|TRBJ2-3
CASSYFTGGTDTQYF
TGTGCCAGCAGTTACTTCACAGGGGGCACAGATACGCAGTATTTT
>few|TRBV19|.|TRBJ2-3
CSSANEPRGRDTQYF
TGTTCCAGTGCTAACGAGCCACGGGGGCGAGATACGCAGTATTTT
>large|TRBV6-1|TRBD1|TRBJ1-5
CASSEVAGGIQPQHF
TGTGCCAGCAGTGAAGTCGCAGGGGGAATTCAGCCCCAGCATTTT
>large|TRBV5-1|TRBD1|TRBJ1-1
CASSLLEGGFEAFF
TGCGCCAGCAGCTTGTTGGAAGGGGGCTTTGAAGCTTTCTTT
>medium-sized|TRBV29-1|TRBD1|TRBJ2-1
CSERTGAKDEQFF
TGCAGCGAAAGGACAGGAGCTAAAGATGAGCAGTTCTTC
>medium-sized|TRBV7-2|.|TRBJ2-7
CASSFGTGSYEQYF
TGTGCCAGCAGCTTCGGGACTGGATCCTACGAGCAGTACTTC
>large|TRBV7-3|.|TRBJ1-1
CASSSSGPYTEAFF
TGTGCCAGCAGCAGCTCGGGACCGTACACTGAAGCTTTCTTT
>.|TRBV13|.|TRBJ2-7
CASSKALGKGNYEQYF
TGTGCCAGCAGCAAAGCATTAGGGAAGGGAAACTACGAGCAGTACTTC
>.|TRBV15|TRBD2|TRBJ2-1
CATSREITGGRNEQFF
TGTGCCACCAGCAGAGAGATAACGGGGGGGAGGAATGAGCAGTTCTTC
>few|TRBV18|.|TRBJ2-5
CASSRGFQETQYF
TGTGCCAGCTCACGAGGGTTCCAAGAGACCCAGTACTTC
>.|TRBV28|TRBD2|TRBJ2-1
CASSFSSGGYNEQFF
TGTGCCAGCAGTTTTTCTAGCGGGGGCTACAATGAGCAGTTCTTC
>few|TRBV5-6|TRBD2|TRBJ2-7
CASSSGPGGTYEQYF
TGTGCCAGCAGTTCAGGGCCGGGAGGGACCTACGAGCAGTACTTC
>.|TRBV7-2|.|TRBJ2-7
CASSWGEDEQYF
TGTGCCAGCAGCTGGGGGGAGGACGAGCAGTACTTC
>medium-sized|TRBV7-6|.|TRBJ2-7
CASSLGNEQYF
TGTGCCAGCAGCTTGGGAAACGAGCAGTACTTC
>.|TRBV6-2/TRBV6-3|.|TRBJ1-5
CASTHGGARRNQPQHF
TGTGCCAGCACCCACGGGGGGGCGAGAAGAAATCAGCCCCAGCATTTT
>.|TRBV10-2|TRBD1|TRBJ2-7
CAAGQVLYEQYF
TGCGCGGCAGGACAGGTTCTATACGAGCAGTACTTC
>.|TRBV25-1|.|TRBJ1-5
CASSGGSNQPQHF
TGTGCCAGCAGTGGGGGGAGCAATCAGCCCCAGCATTTT
>medium-sized|TRBV2|TRBD2|TRBJ2-3
CASSLRGTDTQYF
TGTGCCAGCTCCTTGCGGGGGACAGATACGCAGTATTTT
>large|TRBV2|TRBD2|TRBJ2-1
CASALAGGPNEQFF
TGTGCCAGCGCCCTAGCGGGAGGCCCCAATGAGCAGTTCTTC
>.|TRBV11-2|TRBD1|TRBJ1-4
CASSLNRGGREKLFF
TGTGCCAGCAGCTTGAACAGGGGGGGCCGGGAAAAACTGTTTTTT
>.|TRBV3-1|TRBD2|TRBJ2-7
CASSQLAGSYEQYF
TGTGCCAGCAGCCAACTAGCGGGCTCCTACGAGCAGTACTTC
>.|TRBV7-9|TRBD2|TRBJ2-7
CASSSISSGAPYEQYF
TGTGCCAGCAGCTCTATAAGCAGCGGGGCCCCCTACGAGCAGTACTTC
>few|TRBV6-5|.|TRBJ2-5
CARQSGAEGYETQYF
TGTGCCCGACAATCCGGGGCCGAAGGTTATGAGACCCAGTACTTC
>.|TRBV6-2/TRBV6-3|TRBD2|TRBJ2-2
CASSYFNTFSGSSVGELFF
TGTGCCAGCAGTTACTTCAACACCTTTAGCGGGAGCTCGGTCGGGGAGCTGTTTTTT
>.|TRBV5-1|TRBD1|TRBJ2-4
CASSVQGALDIQYF
TGCGCCAGCAGCGTACAGGGGGCTCTAGACATTCAGTACTTC
>.|TRBV7-2|.|TRBJ2-3
CASSLKPPTDTQYF
TGTGCCAGCAGCTTGAAGCCCCCGACGGATACGCAGTATTTT
>medium-sized|TRBV24-1|.|TRBJ2-1
CATSDFSSYNEQFF
TGTGCCACCAGTGATTTCAGTTCCTACAATGAGCAGTTCTTC
>large|TRBV4-2|TRBD1|TRBJ2-5
CASSPGQLQETQYF
TGTGCCAGCAGCCCGGGACAGCTCCAAGAGACCCAGTACTTC
>.|TRBV5-1|.|TRBJ2-5
CASSLDIQETQYF
TGCGCCAGCAGCTTGGACATCCAAGAGACCCAGTACTTC
>.|TRBV10-3|.|TRBJ2-2
CAISENSQNTGELFF
TGTGCCATCAGTGAGAACTCTCAGAACACCGGGGAGCTGTTTTTT
>.|TRBV7-9|.|TRBJ2-5
CASSSGVRQETQYF
TGTGCCAGCAGCTCGGGCGTGAGGCAAGAGACCCAGTACTTC
>medium-sized|TRBV28|.|TRBJ2-3
CASRRQGADTQYF
TGTGCCAGCAGAAGGCAGGGCGCAGATACGCAGTATTTT
>large|TRBV20-1|.|TRBJ1-6
CSARDSGQGGNSPLHF
TGCAGTGCTAGAGATAGTGGGCAGGGAGGTAATTCACCCCTCCACTTT
>large|TRBV5-6|.|TRBJ2-7
CASSPTGFYEQYF
TGTGCCAGCAGCCCAACAGGTTTCTACGAGCAGTACTTC
>large|TRBV3-1|TRBD2|TRBJ2-5
CASSQAEREYETQYF
TGTGCCAGCAGCCAAGCGGAGCGGGAGTATGAGACCCAGTACTTC
>medium-sized|TRBV29-1|.|TRBJ2-3
CSVGRRGRVDTQYF
TGCAGCGTTGGAAGGCGGGGACGCGTGGATACGCAGTATTTT
>.|TRBV7-2|TRBD1|TRBJ2-1
CASRTTTGGGFHEQFF
TGTGCCAGCAGGACCACAACAGGGGGTGGATTCCATGAGCAGTTCTTC
>medium-sized|TRBV5-1|TRBD2|TRBJ2-3
CASSMGLAGNTDTQYF
TGCGCCAGCAGCATGGGACTAGCGGGGAACACAGATACGCAGTATTTT
>few|TRBV12-5|.|TRBJ2-1
CASGPGQSSYNEQFF
TGTGCTAGTGGACCGGGGCAGAGCTCCTACAATGAGCAGTTCTTC
>large|TRBV6-6|.|TRBJ1-1
CASSLTQNTEAFF
TGTGCCAGCAGCCTGACGCAGAACACTGAAGCTTTCTTT